These T cell receptor beta chains were read from a single sample in a study of T cell repertoires in cytomegalovirus infection. TCRdb re-called the reads through MiXCR, storing one row per CDR3 protein. The sample holds approximately 750,000 distinct CDR3 sequences, approximately 40% seen once. Sequencing was performed on PBMCs. These receptors all stem from a human donor in good health (CMV status not recorded). Some clones in this sample may be carry-over from other donors' samples. CDR3s include the opening cysteine and the closing phenylalanine or tryptophan. The D gene is left open where the match is weak. Size tells how often a clone was seen (once, few, many) or the class of an expanded clone, and some rows leave it out.

j_call v_call d_call clone_size cdr3_nt cdr3_aa
TRBJ2-1 TRBV2 . . TGTGCCAGCAGTGACCCCCAAGTTGGCAATGAGCAGTTCTTC CASSDPQVGNEQFF
TRBJ2-7 TRBV28 . . TGTGCCAGCAGTTTCCTGGCAGGGTACGAGCAGTACTTC CASSFLAGYEQYF
TRBJ1-5 TRBV12-3/TRBV12-4 TRBD1 . TGTGCCAGCAGTCCTGGGACAGGGGTGGCCAATCAGCCCCAGCATTTT CASSPGTGVANQPQHF
TRBJ2-1 TRBV7-2 . many TGTGCCAGCAGCTTATCGTGGTCCTCGTACAATGAGCAGTTCTTC CASSLSWSSYNEQFF
TRBJ1-1 TRBV28 . . TGTGACAGCAGTTTAGGCAGGTACACTGAAGCGTTCTTT CDSSLGRYTEAFF
TRBJ2-3 TRBV7-2 . few TGTGCCAGCAGCCCCAGGGGGGATAGCACAGATACGCAGTATTTT CASSPRGDSTDTQYF
TRBJ2-1 TRBV19 TRBD2 . TGTGCCAGTAGTGCCTTCCCTAGCGGGAGGACTAATGAGCAGTTCTTC CASSAFPSGRTNEQFF
TRBJ1-2 TRBV25-1 . few TGTGCCAGCATGGCTTACGGGGGGAACTATGGCTACACCTTC CASMAYGGNYGYTF
TRBJ1-2 TRBV29-1 . . TGCAGCGTTGTCGGACAGCCTTTCAACTATGGCTACACCTTC CSVVGQPFNYGYTF
TRBJ2-7 TRBV12-3/TRBV12-4 TRBD2 . TGTGCCAGCAGTTTAACCCTAGCGGTCTACGAGCAGTACTTC CASSLTLAVYEQYF
TRBJ2-1 TRBV12-3/TRBV12-4 . many TGTGCCAGCAGCCCAAGTGGGGTGGCAGGGTGGCGGGGTGAGCAGTTCTTC CASSPSGVAGWRGEQFF
TRBJ2-6 TRBV6-5 . few TGTGCCAGCAGTTACTCGGTATACGCTGTTCCCGGGTTCTCTGGGGCCAACGTCCTGACTTTC CASSYSVYAVPGFSGANVLTF
TRBJ1-3 TRBV4-2 TRBD1 . TGTGCCAGCAGCCAAGAGGCGAGACAGGGTTACGGAAACACCATATATTTT CASSQEARQGYGNTIYF
TRBJ2-1 TRBV5-4 TRBD2 once TGTGCCAGCAGCTACGCCGGGACTAGCAATGAGCAGTTCTTC CASSYAGTSNEQFF
TRBJ2-2 TRBV7-8 TRBD2 many TGTGCCAGCAGCTTAAAGGCGGGGGGCCGGTTCGGGGAGCTGTTTTTT CASSLKAGGRFGELFF
TRBJ2-3 TRBV27 . many TGTGCCAGCAGCTTACGCAGCACAGATACGCAGTATTTT CASSLRSTDTQYF
TRBJ2-7 TRBV29-1 TRBD1 . TGCAGCGTTGGGACAGGGCCTTCCTACGAGCAGTACTTC CSVGTGPSYEQYF
TRBJ1-5 TRBV29-1 . . TGCAGCGTTGCCGGCCAGGGGAATCAGCCCCAGCATTTT CSVAGQGNQPQHF
TRBJ1-2 TRBV9 TRBD1 . TGTGCCAGCAGCGTAGGACAGGGAGCCTATGGCTACACCTTC CASSVGQGAYGYTF
TRBJ2-7 TRBV3-1 TRBD2 . TGTGCCAGCAGCCAAGATTGGAGAAGACTAGCGGGAGGGAGCTCCTACGAGCAGTACTTC CASSQDWRRLAGGSSYEQYF
TRBJ2-5 TRBV24-1 TRBD2 . TGTGCCACCAGTGTAGGACTAGCGGGAGCCAACCAACGGGAGACCCAGTACTTC CATSVGLAGANQRETQYF
TRBJ1-1 TRBV14 TRBD1 . TGTGCCAGCAGCCAAGATCTAGGACAGGTCTACACTGAAGCTTTCTTT CASSQDLGQVYTEAFF
TRBJ2-1 TRBV12-3/TRBV12-4 . few TGTGCCAGCAGCTCGACGGACAATGAGCAGTTCTTC CASSSTDNEQFF
TRBJ2-5 TRBV24-1 . few TGTGCCACCAGTGACCACCCGACGGGTCAAGAGACCCAGTACTTC CATSDHPTGQETQYF
TRBJ2-7 TRBV6-5 TRBD2 few TGTGCCAGCAGTGCGAAGACTAGCGGGAGGGCCTACGAGCAGTACTTC CASSAKTSGRAYEQYF
TRBJ1-1 TRBV19 TRBD1 . TGTGCCAGTCGGGGACAGCCCCTAATGAACACTGAAGCTTTCTTT CASRGQPLMNTEAFF
TRBJ1-4 TRBV2 . once TGTGCCAGCAGACAGGGTCATAAAAAACTGTTTTTT CASRQGHKKLFF
TRBJ2-7 TRBV28 . few TGTGCCAGCAGTTTAAAGGTTTACGAGCAGTACTTC CASSLKVYEQYF
TRBJ2-7 TRBV27 TRBD1 . TGTGCCAGCAGTTCAAGGCTGACAGGGGGCCTCGGCTCCTACGAGCAGTACTTC CASSSRLTGGLGSYEQYF
TRBJ2-7 TRBV12-3/TRBV12-4 TRBD2 . TGTGCCAGCAGTTATGGGTCGGGGGGGGACGAGCAGTACTTC CASSYGSGGDEQYF
TRBJ2-1 TRBV19 . few TGTGCCAGTAGTATATCGGGGGTCAATGAGCAGTTCTTC CASSISGVNEQFF
TRBJ2-7 TRBV7-4 TRBD2 . TGTGCCAGCAGCCCAGGACTAGCGCCCGAGCAGTACTTC CASSPGLAPEQYF
TRBJ1-4 TRBV19 . few TGTGCCAGTAGTGGACGGACAGAGCGAAATGAAAAACTGTTTTTT CASSGRTERNEKLFF
TRBJ1-2 TRBV11-2 TRBD1 few TGTGCCAGCAGCTTAGGGACAGGGCGATATGGCTACACCTTC CASSLGTGRYGYTF
TRBJ2-7 TRBV20-1 . . TGCAGTGCTAGACCGGGGGCCCTAGGGGAGCAGTACTTC CSARPGALGEQYF
TRBJ2-7 TRBV11-2 . many TGTGCCAGCAGTCCCGACAGCTACTACGAGCAGTACTTC CASSPDSYYEQYF
TRBJ1-5 TRBV19 TRBD1 . TGTGCCAGCAGAACAGGGGTCAGAGGTGGCAATCAGCCCCAGCATTTT CASRTGVRGGNQPQHF
TRBJ2-7 TRBV28 . . TGTGCCAGCATCGGACAGCTCTCCTACGAGCAGTACTTC CASIGQLSYEQYF
TRBJ2-4 TRBV20-1 . . TGCAGTGCTGGAATCTGGGTGGGGGTTGGGTCCAAAAACATTCAGTACTTC CSAGIWVGVGSKNIQYF
TRBJ2-3 TRBV6-5 TRBD2 . TGTGCCAGCAGTTACTCCCGGACTAGCTCAGATACGCAGTATTTT CASSYSRTSSDTQYF
TRBJ2-7 TRBV7-2 . . TGTACCAGCAGCTTATACAATCAAGCCTACGAGCAGTACTTC CTSSLYNQAYEQYF
TRBJ2-7 TRBV6-5 TRBD1 few TGTACCAGCAGTATTAGGACAGGAGCAACCTACGAGCAGTACTTC CTSSIRTGATYEQYF
TRBJ1-3 TRBV5-1 . . TGCGCCAGCAGCTTGAGGTCGTCCGCTGGAAACACCATATATTTT CASSLRSSAGNTIYF
TRBJ1-1 TRBV6-5 . . TGTGACAGCAGCCAGCAGGGGACCACTGAAGCTTTCTTT CDSSQQGTTEAFF
TRBJ2-5 TRBV6-5 . . TGTGCCAGCAGTTACTCGATTCAAGAGACCCAGTACTTC CASSYSIQETQYF
TRBJ1-6 TRBV6-8 . . TGTGCCAGCAGTTACTCGAGGGAGTCACCCCTCCACTTT CASSYSRESPLHF
TRBJ2-7 TRBV4-2 . . TGTGCCAGCAGCCAAGATATGGGGGACAAGACCTACGAGCAGTACTTC CASSQDMGDKTYEQYF
TRBJ2-5 TRBV7-6 TRBD2 few TGTGCCAGCAGCGGTCGACTAGCGGAGATGGGAGAGACCCAGTACTTC CASSGRLAEMGETQYF